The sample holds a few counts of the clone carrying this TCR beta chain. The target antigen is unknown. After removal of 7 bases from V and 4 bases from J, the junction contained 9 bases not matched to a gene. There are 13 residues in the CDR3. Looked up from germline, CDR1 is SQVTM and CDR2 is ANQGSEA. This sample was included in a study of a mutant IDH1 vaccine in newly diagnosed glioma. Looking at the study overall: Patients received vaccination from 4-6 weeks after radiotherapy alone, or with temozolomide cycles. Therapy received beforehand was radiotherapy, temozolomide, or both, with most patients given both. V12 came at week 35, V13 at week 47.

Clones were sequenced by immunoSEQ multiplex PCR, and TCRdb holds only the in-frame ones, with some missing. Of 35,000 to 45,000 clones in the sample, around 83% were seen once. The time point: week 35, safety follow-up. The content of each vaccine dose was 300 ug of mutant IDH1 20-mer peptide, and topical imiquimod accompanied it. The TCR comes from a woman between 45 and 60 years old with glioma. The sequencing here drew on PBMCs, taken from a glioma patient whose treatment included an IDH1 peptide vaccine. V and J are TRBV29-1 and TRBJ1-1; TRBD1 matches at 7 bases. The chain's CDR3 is CSAPGPGGTEAFF. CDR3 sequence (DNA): TGCAGCGCCCCCGGACCAGGGGGCACTGAAGCTTTCTTT.